This note documents a single TCR beta chain sequence. The antigen it recognizes is unknown. The record has no base qualities; no much larger clone is one base away. The receptor library was made with the immunoSEQ multiplex PCR assay. TCRdb holds this immuneACCESS table with in-frame rearrangements only. Some clones are missing; in checked studies, unresolved V genes explain under half, and the rest has no known cause. This sample has over 30,000 clones in its table, and around 92% of those were observed once. Around 0.33% of the sample is held by the ten biggest clonotypes. The data derive from a study of T cell changes during pregnancy in multiple sclerosis (dated by TCRdb to about 2019). Background for the entire study: The study examined how the T cell repertoire changed over the course of pregnancy in women with multiple sclerosis.

Taken from the germline V gene, the CDR1 and CDR2 loops are SGHRS and YFSETQ. From cysteine to phenylalanine, the CDR3 is 18 amino acids long. Just the 54-base CDR3 DNA is kept, in frame starting at base 1. The V end gives up 3 bases and the J end 8 bases, leaving 12 bases in the junction not matched to a gene. The receptor chain draws on TRBV5-1 and TRBJ1-6; TRBD1 aligns with 12 central bases. The TCR sequence derives from a female donor with multiple sclerosis, enrolled in a pregnancy study. Specimen: CD4+ T cells from peripheral blood mononuclear cells, collected after pregnancy. The CDR3 protein: CASSWTGTGGTLDSPLHF. The bases read TGCGCCAGCAGCTGGACCGGGACAGGGGGCACTCTAGATTCACCCCTCCACTTT.